Listed below are T cell receptor beta chains from one sample, sequenced in a study of identical twins. TCRdb passed the 5' RACE reads through MiXCR, listing each CDR3 protein once. The sample has 140,000 to 150,000 distinct CDR3 sequences, under 4.5% seen once. The sample taken for sequencing was memory T cells sorted from blood. The receptors were gathered from a man younger than 30 in good health. CDR3s include the opening cysteine and the closing phenylalanine or tryptophan. A D gene is named only where the DNA matches it firmly.

- TRBV6-1 CASSERGTGRGETQYF
- TRBV15 CATKTRESTDTQYF
- TRBV6-2/TRBV6-3 CASSASSESSYNEQFF
TRBD1 TRBV11-1 CASSNTGTGGAPAKNIQYF
- TRBV10-2 CAITKGSYNEQFF
- TRBV20-1 CSAREVYAGVPYNNEQFF
- TRBV5-1 CASSYERVVADTQYF
TRBD2 TRBV7-7 CASSRTSGRMDEQFF
- TRBV12-3/TRBV12-4 CASRFRQDSEQFF
TRBD2 TRBV24-1 CATSDGWSAGRTDTQYF
- TRBV7-2 CASSSRTDLAEQYF
TRBD1 TRBV6-2/TRBV6-3 CASSYGTASYEQYF
- TRBV6-1 CASREGGILYGYTF
- TRBV10-3 CAIGAGGNAQETQYF
- TRBV3-1 CASSQSPDSNYGYTF
TRBD2 TRBV5-1 CASSSVAGTSTDTQYF
- TRBV29-1 CSVHKGDGEKQYF
- TRBV18 CASSSSQGYEQYF